This is a list of T cell receptor beta chains from one sample in a study of brain T cells in children with intractable seizures. Sequencing used immunoSEQ multiplex PCR; TCRdb keeps in-frame clones, though not all of them. The sample comprises about 120,000 clones, around 94% of which are singletons, and 3.8% rests with the top ten. The sequenced sample was peripheral blood, obtained at surgery. Source of these receptors: a boy in the first two years of life with hemimegalencephaly and intractable seizures. CDR3s include the opening cysteine and the closing phenylalanine or tryptophan. The D gene is left open where the match is weak. Size is omitted from some rows. Given values are once, few, many or a class for expanded clones.

D: TRBD2; size: NA; V: TRBV5-1; J: TRBJ2-1; CDR3: CASSLLAGIYNEQFF; DNA: TGCGCCAGCAGCTTACTAGCGGGGATTTACAATGAGCAGTTCTTC
D: NA; size: NA; V: TRBV27; J: TRBJ2-3; CDR3: CATFSSQQFCLWRGAQDTQYF; DNA: TGTGCCACCTTCTCCTCCCAGCAGTTCTGCCTTTGGCGGGGTGCGCAAGATACGCAGTATTTT
D: NA; size: NA; V: TRBV6-5; J: TRBJ2-4; CDR3: CASRHRGGPKNIQYF; DNA: TGTGCCAGCAGGCACAGGGGAGGGCCCAAAAACATTCAGTACTTC
D: NA; size: NA; V: TRBV9; J: TRBJ1-5; CDR3: CASSVGSDGGNQPQHF; DNA: TGTGCCAGCAGCGTAGGGTCAGATGGAGGCAATCAGCCCCAGCATTTT
D: TRBD1; size: once; V: TRBV5-1; J: TRBJ1-4; CDR3: CASSLEFWGTGTTNEKLFF; DNA: TGCGCCAGCAGCTTGGAGTTTTGGGGGACAGGGACAACTAATGAAAAACTGTTTTTT
D: NA; size: once; V: TRBV6-2/TRBV6-3; J: TRBJ1-6; CDR3: CASSPARGGRNSPLHF; DNA: TGTGCCAGCAGTCCCGCCCGGGGAGGGAGGAATTCACCCCTCCACTTT
D: NA; size: NA; V: TRBV6-5; J: TRBJ2-5; CDR3: CASSPLSRPAETQYF; DNA: TGTGCCAGCAGTCCCTTAAGTCGTCCCGCAGAGACCCAGTACTTC
D: TRBD2; size: NA; V: TRBV7-8; J: TRBJ2-2; CDR3: CASSFVASGITGELFF; DNA: TGTGCCAGCAGCTTTGTGGCTAGCGGGATCACCGGGGAGCTGTTTTTT
D: NA; size: NA; V: TRBV5-1; J: TRBJ2-1; CDR3: CASSFGGGNYNEQFF; DNA: TGCGCCAGCAGCTTCGGTGGGGGGAACTACAATGAGCAGTTCTTC
D: TRBD1; size: NA; V: TRBV27; J: TRBJ2-1; CDR3: CASSLRWGEYWTGNNEQFF; DNA: TGTGCCAGCAGTTTGCGGTGGGGAGAATACTGGACAGGGAACAATGAGCAGTTCTTC
D: NA; size: NA; V: TRBV2; J: TRBJ1-1; CDR3: CASSYPLEGVYTEAFF; DNA: TGTGCCAGCAGTTATCCCCTCGAGGGGGTCTACACTGAAGCTTTCTTT
D: TRBD2; size: NA; V: TRBV5-6; J: TRBJ2-7; CDR3: CASSSGLAGPYEQYF; DNA: TGTGCCAGCAGCTCGGGACTAGCGGGTCCTTACGAGCAGTACTTC
D: TRBD1; size: NA; V: TRBV2; J: TRBJ2-7; CDR3: CASTGAYEQYF; DNA: TGTGCCAGTACAGGGGCCTACGAGCAGTACTTC